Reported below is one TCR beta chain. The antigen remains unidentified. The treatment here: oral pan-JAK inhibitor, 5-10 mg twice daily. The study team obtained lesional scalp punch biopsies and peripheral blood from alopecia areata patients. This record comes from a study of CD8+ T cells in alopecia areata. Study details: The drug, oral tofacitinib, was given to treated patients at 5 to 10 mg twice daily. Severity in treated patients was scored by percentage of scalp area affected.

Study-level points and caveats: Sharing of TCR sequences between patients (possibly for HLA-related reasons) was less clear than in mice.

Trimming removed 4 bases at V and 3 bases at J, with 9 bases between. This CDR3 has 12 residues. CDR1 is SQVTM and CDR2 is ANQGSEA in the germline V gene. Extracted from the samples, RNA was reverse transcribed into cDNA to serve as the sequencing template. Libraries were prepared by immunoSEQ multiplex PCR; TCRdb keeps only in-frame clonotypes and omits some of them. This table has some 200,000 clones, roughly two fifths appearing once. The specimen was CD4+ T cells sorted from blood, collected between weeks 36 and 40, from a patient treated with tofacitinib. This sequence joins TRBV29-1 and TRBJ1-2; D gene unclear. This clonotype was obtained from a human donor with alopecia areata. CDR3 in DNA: TGCAGCGTTGGCGGTGTTGACTATGGCTACACCTTC. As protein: CSVGGVDYGYTF.